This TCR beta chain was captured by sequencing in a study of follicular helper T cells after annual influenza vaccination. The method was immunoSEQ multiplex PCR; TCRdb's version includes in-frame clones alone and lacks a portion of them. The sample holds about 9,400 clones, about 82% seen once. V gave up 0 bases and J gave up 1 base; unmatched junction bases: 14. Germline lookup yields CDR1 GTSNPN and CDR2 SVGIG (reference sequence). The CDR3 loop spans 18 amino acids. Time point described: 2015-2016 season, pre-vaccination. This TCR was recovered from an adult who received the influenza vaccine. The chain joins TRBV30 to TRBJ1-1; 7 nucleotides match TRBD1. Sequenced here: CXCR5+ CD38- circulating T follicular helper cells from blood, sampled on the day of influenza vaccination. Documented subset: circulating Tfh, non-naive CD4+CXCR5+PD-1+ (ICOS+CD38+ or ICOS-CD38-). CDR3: CAWSVRRQGGQGNTEAFF. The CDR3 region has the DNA TGTGCCTGGAGTGTACGGAGACAGGGAGGTCAAGGGAACACTGAAGCTTTCTTT.